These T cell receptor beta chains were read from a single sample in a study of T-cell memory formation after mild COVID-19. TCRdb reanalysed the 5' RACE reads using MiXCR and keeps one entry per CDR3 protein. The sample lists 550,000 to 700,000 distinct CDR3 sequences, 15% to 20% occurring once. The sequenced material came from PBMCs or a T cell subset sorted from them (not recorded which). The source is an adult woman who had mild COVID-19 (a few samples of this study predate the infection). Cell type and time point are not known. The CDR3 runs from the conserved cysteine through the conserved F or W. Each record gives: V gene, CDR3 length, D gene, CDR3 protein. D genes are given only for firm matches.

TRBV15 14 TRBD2 CATSRSSGLNTQYF
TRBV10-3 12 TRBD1 CAIGQGVEPQHF
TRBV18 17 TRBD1 CASSPLPWTGLNHEQYF
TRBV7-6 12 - CASSRLSGELFF
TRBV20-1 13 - CSARGPNNQPQHF
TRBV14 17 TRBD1 CASSRLKPGQALDEQYF
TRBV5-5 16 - CASSLGQNLMNTEAFF
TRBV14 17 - CASSQGNLILRQETQYF
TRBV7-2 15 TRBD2 CASSLWTSGNNEQFF
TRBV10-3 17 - CAISELGSRQGGDEQFF
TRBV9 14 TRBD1 CASSVAQGYYEQYF
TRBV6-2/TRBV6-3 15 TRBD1 CASSYGAGGHQPQHF
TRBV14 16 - CASSLIDSYMNTEAFF
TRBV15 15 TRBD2 CATTTRTSGSYEQYF
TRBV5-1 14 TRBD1 CASSPRQGPDTQYF
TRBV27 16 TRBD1 CASSRYRGTGANVLTF
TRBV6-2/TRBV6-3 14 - CASSYSGGYYEQYF
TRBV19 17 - CASRAGYITDRYGELFF
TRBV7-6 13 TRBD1 CASGFRGGTEAFF
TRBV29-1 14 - CSVDDPVRQETQYF
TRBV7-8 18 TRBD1 CASSLEYKTGGQDTEAFF
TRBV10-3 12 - CAIRGGVSGYTF
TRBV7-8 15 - CASSLVTQGEDGYTF
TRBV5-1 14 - CASMVATNTGELFF
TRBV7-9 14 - CASSFPGGNYGYTF
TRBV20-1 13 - CSASTSTGGEQYF
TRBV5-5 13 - CASRPGTTETQYF
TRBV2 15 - CASLGASGAKNIQYF
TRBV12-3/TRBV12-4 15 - CASSSLGSSYNEQFF
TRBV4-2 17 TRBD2 CASSPGGLADNSYEQYF
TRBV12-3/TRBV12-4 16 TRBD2 CASTTGTSRTTDTQYF
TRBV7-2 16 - CASSHRRGGIQETQYF
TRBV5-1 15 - CASSDRQAGENIQYF
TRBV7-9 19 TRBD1 CASSPVIVQGVYSTDTQYF
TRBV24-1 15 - CATSEGRPPTYEQYF
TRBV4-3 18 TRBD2 CASSQTGGLAGGHNDQFF